This TCR beta chain was observed in a study of cytomegalovirus exposure and HLA in healthy donors. Primers: 60 Vbeta forward and 13 Jbeta reverse. Using immunoSEQ multiplex PCR, the repertoire was profiled, and TCRdb retains in-frame clones only, with some absent. Of 95,000 to 120,000 clones in the sample, roughly 71% were seen once. Germline CDR1 and CDR2: MNHEY and SVGAGI. Trimming removed 7 bases from V and 2 bases from J, with 14 bases in between. CDR3 size: 14 residues. The receptor comes from a man aged 18-30 years in good health and CMV-seropositive. The specimen was PBMCs. The rearrangement uses TRBV6-5 and TRBJ1-1; D is ambiguous. This CDR3 reads CASTPGLYNTEAFF. The CDR3 DNA sequence: TGTGCCAGCACCCCAGGATTATATAACACTGAAGCTTTCTTT.